The subject of this entry is one TCR beta chain. Its antigen is unidentified. This clone may be a read error of a much larger clone one base away. Time point of the sample: sample taken at primary tumor resection. Whole RNA, which was extracted from tumor, nontumor lung tissue or frozen PBMC, was sequenced without any cell sorting. Individually, TCR cDNA molecules were each labelled with a unique molecular identifier. TCRdb called the 5' RACE reads again in MiXCR, with one record for every CDR3 protein. Here the sample spans under 100,000 distinct CDR3 sequences, roughly 8.7% being singletons. The CDR3 spans 15 residues. V was trimmed by 1 base and J by 5 bases, leaving 15 bases between them. Germline V gives CDR1 LGHDT, CDR2 YNNKEL (reference sequence). This sample was taken from a study of spatial heterogeneity in lung cancer. Background on the study: In the raw reads, each unique TCR and UMI combination was present more than ten times on average. Whole-study findings and limits: Whereas they appeared in blood less at follow-up, ubiquitous expanded tumor TCRs appeared there more at resection.

The clonotype originates from a male donor with early-stage non-small cell lung cancer. The material sequenced was PBMCs, taken at surgery. This chain links TRBV3-1 with TRBJ2-7; tentatively, D is TRBD1 (5 bases). In nucleotides, the CDR3 is TGTGCCAGCAGCCAAGCGTCTGCAGGGCCCAACGAGCAGTACTTC. This sequence encodes CASSQASAGPNEQYF.